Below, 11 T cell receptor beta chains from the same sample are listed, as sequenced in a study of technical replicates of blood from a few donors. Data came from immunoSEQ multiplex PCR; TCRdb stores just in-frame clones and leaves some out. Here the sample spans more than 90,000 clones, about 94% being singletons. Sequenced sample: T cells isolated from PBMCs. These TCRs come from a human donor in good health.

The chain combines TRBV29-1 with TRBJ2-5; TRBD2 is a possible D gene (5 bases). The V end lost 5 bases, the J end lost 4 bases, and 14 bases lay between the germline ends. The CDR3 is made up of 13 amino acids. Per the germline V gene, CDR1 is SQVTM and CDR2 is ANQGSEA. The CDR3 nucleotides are TGCAGCGTTTTTCCGTGGGAGACAGAGACCCAGTACTTC. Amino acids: CSVFPWETETQYF.

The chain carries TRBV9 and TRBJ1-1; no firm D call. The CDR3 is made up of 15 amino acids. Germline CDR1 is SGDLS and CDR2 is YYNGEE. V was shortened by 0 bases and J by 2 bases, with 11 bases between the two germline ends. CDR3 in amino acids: CASSVASDANTEAFF. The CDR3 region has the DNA TGTGCCAGCAGCGTAGCCTCAGATGCAAACACTGAAGCTTTCTTT.

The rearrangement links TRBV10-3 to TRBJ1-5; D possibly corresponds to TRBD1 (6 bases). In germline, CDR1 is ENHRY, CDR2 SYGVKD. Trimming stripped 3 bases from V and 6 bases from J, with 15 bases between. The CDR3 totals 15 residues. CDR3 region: CAISESAQGTQPQHF. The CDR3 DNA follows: TGTGCCATCAGTGAATCCGCCCAGGGGACTCAGCCCCAGCATTTT.

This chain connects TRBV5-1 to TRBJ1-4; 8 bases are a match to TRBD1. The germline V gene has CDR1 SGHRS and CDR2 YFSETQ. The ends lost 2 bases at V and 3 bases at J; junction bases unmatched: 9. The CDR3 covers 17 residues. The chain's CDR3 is CASSLKTGDHSNEKLFF. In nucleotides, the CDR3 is TGCGCCAGCAGCTTAAAGACAGGGGACCATTCTAATGAAAAACTGTTTTTT.

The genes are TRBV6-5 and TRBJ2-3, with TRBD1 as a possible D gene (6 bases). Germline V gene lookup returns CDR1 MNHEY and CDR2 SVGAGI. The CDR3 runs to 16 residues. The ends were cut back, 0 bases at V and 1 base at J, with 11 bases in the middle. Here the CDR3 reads CASSYSIQGRTDTQYF. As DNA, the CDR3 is TGTGCCAGCAGTTACTCGATCCAGGGGCGCACAGATACGCAGTATTTT.

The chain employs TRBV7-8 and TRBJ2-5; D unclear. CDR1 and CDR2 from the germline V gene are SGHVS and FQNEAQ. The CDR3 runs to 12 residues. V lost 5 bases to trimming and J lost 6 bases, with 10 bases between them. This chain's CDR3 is CASSPSFQTQYF. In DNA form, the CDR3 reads TGTGCCAGCAGCCCCTCGTTCCAGACCCAGTACTTC.

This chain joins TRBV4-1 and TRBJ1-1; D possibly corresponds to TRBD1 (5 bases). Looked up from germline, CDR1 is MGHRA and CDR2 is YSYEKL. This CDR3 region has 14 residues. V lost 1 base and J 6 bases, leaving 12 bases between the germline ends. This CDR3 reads CASSQVVLGAEAFF. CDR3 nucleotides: TGCGCCAGCAGCCAAGTGGTGCTAGGGGCTGAAGCTTTCTTT.

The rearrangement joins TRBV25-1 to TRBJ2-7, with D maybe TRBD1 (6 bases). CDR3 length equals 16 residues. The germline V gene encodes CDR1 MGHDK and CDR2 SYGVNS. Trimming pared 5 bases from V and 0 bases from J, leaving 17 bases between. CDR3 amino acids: CASSPQGQGLSYEQYF. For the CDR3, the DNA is TGTGCCAGCAGTCCCCAGGGGCAGGGCCTCTCCTACGAGCAGTACTTC.

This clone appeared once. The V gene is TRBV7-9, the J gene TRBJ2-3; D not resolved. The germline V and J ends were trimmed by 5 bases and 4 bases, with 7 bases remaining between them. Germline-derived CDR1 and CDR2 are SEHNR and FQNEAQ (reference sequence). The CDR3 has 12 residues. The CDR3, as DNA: TGTGCCAGCAGCCCTCCGTCAGATACGCAGTATTTT. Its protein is CASSPPSDTQYF.

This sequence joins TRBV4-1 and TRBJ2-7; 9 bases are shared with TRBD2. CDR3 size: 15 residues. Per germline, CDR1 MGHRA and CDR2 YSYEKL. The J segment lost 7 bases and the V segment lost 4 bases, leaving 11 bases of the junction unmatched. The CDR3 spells CASSLRTSAVGEQYF. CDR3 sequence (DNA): TGCGCCAGCAGCCTCCGGACTAGCGCCGTCGGGGAGCAGTACTTC.

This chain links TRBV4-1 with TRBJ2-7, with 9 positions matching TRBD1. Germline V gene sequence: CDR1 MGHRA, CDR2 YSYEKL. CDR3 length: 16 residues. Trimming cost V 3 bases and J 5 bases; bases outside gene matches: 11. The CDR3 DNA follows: TGCGCCAGCAGCCACGAGCCCGGGACAGGGAGCGACGAGCAGTACTTC. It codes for CASSHEPGTGSDEQYF.